This TCR beta chain stems from a study of CD8 T cells in ankylosing spondylitis. Quantitative 5'-RACE with molecular barcodes generated TCR beta libraries. TCRdb re-called the 5' RACE reads through MiXCR, storing one row per CDR3 protein. The sample has 150,000 to 200,000 distinct CDR3 sequences, roughly 12% seen once; the top ten hold about 29%. Trimming took off 1 base at V and 6 bases at J, with 7 bases between the two ends. The germline V gene encodes CDR1 SEHNR and CDR2 FQNEAQ (reference sequence). The CDR3 covers 13 residues. Concerning this clonotype: What it binds is unknown.

Study results and limitations: Roughly 8 highly homologous variants made up a TCR beta motif that seemed to typify ankylosing spondylitis blood.

The sample was blood, either unsorted or a sorted T cell fraction (not recorded which). This TCR was sampled from a male donor with ankylosing spondylitis or in good health (not recorded which). The rearrangement uses TRBV7-9 and TRBJ2-1; D is undetermined. CDR3 amino acids: CASSLGLGNEQFF. In DNA, the CDR3 is TGTGCCAGCAGCTTAGGTCTGGGCAATGAGCAGTTCTTC.